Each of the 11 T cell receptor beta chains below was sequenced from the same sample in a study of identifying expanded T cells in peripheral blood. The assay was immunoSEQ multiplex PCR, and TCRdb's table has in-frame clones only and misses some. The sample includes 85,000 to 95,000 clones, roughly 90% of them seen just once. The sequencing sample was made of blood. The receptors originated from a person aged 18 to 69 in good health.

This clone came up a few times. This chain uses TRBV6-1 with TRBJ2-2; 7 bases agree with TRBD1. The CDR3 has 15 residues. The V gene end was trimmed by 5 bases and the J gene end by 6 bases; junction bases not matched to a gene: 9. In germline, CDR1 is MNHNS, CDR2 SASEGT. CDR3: CASSSTGDGPGELFF. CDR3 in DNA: TGTGCCAGCAGTTCTACAGGGGACGGGCCCGGGGAGCTGTTTTTT.

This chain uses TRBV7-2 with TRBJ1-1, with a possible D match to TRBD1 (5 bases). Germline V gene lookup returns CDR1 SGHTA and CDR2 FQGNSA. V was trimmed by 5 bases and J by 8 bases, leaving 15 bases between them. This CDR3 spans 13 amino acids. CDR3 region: CASSQDTFGEAFF. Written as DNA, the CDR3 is TGTGCCAGCAGCCAGGACACATTCGGGGAAGCTTTCTTT.

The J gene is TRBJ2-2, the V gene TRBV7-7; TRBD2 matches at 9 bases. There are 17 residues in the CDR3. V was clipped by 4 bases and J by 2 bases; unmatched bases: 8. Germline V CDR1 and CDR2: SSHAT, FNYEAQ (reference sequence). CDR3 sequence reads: CASSSTLAGANTGELFF. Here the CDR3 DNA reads TGTGCCAGCAGCTCGACCTTAGCGGGGGCTAACACCGGGGAGCTGTTTTTT.

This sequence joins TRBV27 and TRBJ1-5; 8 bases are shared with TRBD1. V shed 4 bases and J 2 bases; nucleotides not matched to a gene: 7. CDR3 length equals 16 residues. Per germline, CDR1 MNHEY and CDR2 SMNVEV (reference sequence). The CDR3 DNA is TGTGCCAGCAGTTCCTTGACAGGGGCTGGCAATCAGCCCCAGCATTTT. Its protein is CASSSLTGAGNQPQHF.

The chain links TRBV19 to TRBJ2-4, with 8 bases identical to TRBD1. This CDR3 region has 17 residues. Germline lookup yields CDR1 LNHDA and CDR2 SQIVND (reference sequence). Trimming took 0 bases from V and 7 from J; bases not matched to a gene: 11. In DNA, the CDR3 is TGTGCCAGTAGTATAGAGAGGACAGGGCCTAAGAGGAACATTCAGTACTTC. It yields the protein CASSIERTGPKRNIQYF.

CDR3 amino acids: CASTAGESDTGELFF. As DNA, the CDR3 is TGTGCCAGCACCGCGGGGGAGTCGGACACCGGGGAGCTGTTTTTT. This chain connects TRBV28 to TRBJ2-2; TRBD2 matches at 7 bases. Germline V lookup: CDR1 MDHEN, CDR2 SYDVKM. The CDR3 runs to 15 residues. Trimming at V came to 7 bases and at J to 3 bases, leaving 8 bases not matched to a gene. Based on the CDR3 plus reference TRBV28 and TRBJ2-2, the full variable domain is DVKVTQSSRYLVKRTGEKVFLECVQDMDHENMFWYRQDPGLGLRLIYFSYDVKMKEKGDIPEGYSVSREKKERFSLILESASTNQTSMYLCASTAGESDTGELFFGEGSRLTVL.

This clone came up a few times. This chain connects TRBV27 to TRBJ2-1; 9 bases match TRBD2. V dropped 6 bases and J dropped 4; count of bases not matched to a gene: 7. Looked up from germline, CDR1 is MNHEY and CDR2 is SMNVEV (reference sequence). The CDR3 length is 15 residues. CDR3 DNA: TGTGCCAGCAGGCCTTATAGCGGGAGATACAATGAGCAGTTCTTC. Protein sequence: CASRPYSGRYNEQFF.

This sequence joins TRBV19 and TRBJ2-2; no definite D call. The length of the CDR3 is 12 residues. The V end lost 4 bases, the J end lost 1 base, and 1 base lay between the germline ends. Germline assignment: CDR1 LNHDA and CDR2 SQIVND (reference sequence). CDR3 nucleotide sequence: TGTGCCAGTAGTAAGAACACCGGGGAGCTGTTTTTT. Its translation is CASSKNTGELFF.

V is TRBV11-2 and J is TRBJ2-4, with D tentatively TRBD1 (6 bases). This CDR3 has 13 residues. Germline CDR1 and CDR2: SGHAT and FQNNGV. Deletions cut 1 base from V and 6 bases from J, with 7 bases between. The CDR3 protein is CASSLVRGNIQYF. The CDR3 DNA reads TGTGCCAGCAGCTTAGTCAGGGGAAACATTCAGTACTTC. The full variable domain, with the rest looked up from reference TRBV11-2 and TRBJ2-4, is EAGVAQSPRYKIIEKRQSVAFWCNPISGHATLYWYQQILGQGPKLLIQFQNNGVVDDSQLPKDRFSAERLKGVDSTLKIQPAKLEDSAVYLCASSLVRGNIQYFGAGTRLSVL.

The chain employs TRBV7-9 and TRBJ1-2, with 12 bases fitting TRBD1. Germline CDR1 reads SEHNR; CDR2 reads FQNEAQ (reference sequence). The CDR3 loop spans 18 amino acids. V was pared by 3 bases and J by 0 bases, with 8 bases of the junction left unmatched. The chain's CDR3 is CASSLTGTGGFTNYGYTF. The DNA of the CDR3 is TGTGCCAGCAGCTTGACAGGGACAGGGGGCTTCACTAACTATGGCTACACCTTC.

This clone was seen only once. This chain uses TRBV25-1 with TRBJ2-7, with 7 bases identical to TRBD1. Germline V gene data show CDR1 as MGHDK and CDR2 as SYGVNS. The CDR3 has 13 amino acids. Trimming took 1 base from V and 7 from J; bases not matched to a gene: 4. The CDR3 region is CASSEWTGGEQYF. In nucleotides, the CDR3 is TGTGCCAGCAGTGAATGGACAGGCGGTGAGCAGTACTTC.